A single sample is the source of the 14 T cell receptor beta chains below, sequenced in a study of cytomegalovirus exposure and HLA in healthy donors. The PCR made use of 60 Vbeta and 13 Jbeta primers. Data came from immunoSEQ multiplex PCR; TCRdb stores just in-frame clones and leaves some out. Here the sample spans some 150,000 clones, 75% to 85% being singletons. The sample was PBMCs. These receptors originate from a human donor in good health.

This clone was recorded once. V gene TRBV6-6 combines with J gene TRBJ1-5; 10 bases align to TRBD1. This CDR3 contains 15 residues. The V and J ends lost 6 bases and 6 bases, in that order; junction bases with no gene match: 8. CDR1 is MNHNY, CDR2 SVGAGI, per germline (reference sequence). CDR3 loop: CASRGTGQGSQPQHF. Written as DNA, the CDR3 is TGTGCCAGCAGAGGAACGGGACAGGGGAGTCAGCCCCAGCATTTT.

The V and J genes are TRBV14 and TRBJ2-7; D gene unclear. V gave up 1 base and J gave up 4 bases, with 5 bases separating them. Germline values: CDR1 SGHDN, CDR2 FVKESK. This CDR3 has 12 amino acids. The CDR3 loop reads CASSQGLYEQYF. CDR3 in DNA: TGTGCCAGCAGCCAAGGTCTGTACGAGCAGTACTTC.

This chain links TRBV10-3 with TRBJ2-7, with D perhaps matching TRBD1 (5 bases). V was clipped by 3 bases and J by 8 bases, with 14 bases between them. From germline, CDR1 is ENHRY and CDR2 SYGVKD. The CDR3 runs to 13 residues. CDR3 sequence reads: CAISDLDRRKQYF. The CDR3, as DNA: TGTGCCATCAGTGATCTTGACAGAAGGAAGCAGTACTTC.

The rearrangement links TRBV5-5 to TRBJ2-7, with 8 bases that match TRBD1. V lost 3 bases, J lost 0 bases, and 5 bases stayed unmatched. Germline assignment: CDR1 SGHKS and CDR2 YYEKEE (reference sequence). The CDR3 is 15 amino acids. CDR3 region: CASSSGGQASYEQYF. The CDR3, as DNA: TGTGCCAGCAGCTCCGGGGGACAGGCCTCCTACGAGCAGTACTTC.

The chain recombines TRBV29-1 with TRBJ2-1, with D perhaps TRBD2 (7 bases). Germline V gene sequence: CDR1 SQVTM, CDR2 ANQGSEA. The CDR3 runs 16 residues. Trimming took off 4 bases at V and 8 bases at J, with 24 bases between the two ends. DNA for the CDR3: TGCAGCGTTGGACCATACGGGGGGCTCAGACAGGATGAGCAGTTCTTC. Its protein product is CSVGPYGGLRQDEQFF.

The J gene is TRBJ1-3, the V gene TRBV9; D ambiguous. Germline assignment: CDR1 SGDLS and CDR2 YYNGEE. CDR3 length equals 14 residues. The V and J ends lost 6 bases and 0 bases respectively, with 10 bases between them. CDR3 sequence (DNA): TGTGCCAGCACCATAGGAGCCTCTGGAAACACCATATATTTT. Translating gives CASTIGASGNTIYF.

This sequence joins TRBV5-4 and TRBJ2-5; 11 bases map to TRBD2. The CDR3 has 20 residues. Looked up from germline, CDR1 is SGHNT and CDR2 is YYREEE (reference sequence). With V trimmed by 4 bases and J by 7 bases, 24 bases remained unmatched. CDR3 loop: CASSLRLVVSGGAEKGTQYF. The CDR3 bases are TGTGCCAGCAGCCTGCGCCTTGTTGTTAGCGGGGGGGCCGAGAAAGGGACCCAGTACTTC.

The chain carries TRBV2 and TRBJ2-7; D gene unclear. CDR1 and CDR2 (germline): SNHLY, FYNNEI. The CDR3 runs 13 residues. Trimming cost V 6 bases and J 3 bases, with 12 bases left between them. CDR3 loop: CASRSTNLYEQYF. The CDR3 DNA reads TGTGCCAGCAGGAGCACTAATCTCTACGAGCAGTACTTC.

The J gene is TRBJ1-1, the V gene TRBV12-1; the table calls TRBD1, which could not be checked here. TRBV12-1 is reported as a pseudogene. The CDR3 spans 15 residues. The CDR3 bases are TGTGCCAGCAGCTCGGACAAAAAAACAAACACTGAAGCTTTCTTT. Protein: CASSSDKKTNTEAFF.

DNA for the CDR3: TGTGCCTGGGGGGGGGTCACCTACGAGCAGTACTTC. It yields the protein CAWGGVTYEQYF. The genes are TRBV30 and TRBJ2-7; TRBD2 matches at 7 bases. V lost 5 bases and J lost 2; bases outside the gene matches: 3. The CDR3 is 12 residues long. Germline loops: CDR1 GTSNPN, CDR2 SVGIG (reference sequence). The whole variable domain, remainder taken from reference TRBV30 and TRBJ2-7, is SQTIHQWPATLVQPVGSPLSLECTVEGTSNPNLYWYRQAAGRGLQLLFYSVGIGQISSEVPQNLSASRPQDRQFILSSKKLLLSDSGFYLCAWGGVTYEQYFGPGTRLTVT.

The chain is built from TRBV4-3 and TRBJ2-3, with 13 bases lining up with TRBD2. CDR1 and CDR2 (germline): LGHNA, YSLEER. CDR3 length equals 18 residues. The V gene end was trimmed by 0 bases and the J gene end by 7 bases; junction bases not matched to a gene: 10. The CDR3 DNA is TGCGCCAGCAGCCAAGATCCACTAGCGGGAGGGCCGTTACATACGCAGTATTTT. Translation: CASSQDPLAGGPLHTQYF.

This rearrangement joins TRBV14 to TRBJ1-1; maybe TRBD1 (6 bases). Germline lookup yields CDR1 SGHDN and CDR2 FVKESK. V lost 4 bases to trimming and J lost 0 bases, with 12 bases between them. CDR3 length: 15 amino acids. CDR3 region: CASSPGQHMNTEAFF. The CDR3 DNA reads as TGTGCCAGCAGCCCCGGACAGCACATGAACACTGAAGCTTTCTTT.

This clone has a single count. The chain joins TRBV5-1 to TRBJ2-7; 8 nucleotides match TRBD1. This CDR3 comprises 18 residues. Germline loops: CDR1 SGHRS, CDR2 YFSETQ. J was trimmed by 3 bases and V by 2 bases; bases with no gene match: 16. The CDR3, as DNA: TGCGCCAGCAGCTTAAGACCCCCGGGACAGGCCTCCAACTACGAGCAGTACTTC. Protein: CASSLRPPGQASNYEQYF.

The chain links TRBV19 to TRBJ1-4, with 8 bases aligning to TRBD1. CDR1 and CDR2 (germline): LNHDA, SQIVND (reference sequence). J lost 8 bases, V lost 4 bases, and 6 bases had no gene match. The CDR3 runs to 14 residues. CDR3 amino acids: CASSRTGLGEKLFF. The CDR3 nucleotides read TGTGCCAGTAGTAGGACAGGGTTGGGAGAAAAACTGTTTTTT.